One sample yielded the 6 T cell receptor beta chains listed below, sequenced in a study of blood T cell repertoires in COVID-19 (dated by TCRdb to about 2020). Library preparation was by the immunoSEQ multiplex PCR assay. The clones in this table, taken by TCRdb from immuneACCESS, are in-frame only. Not every clone is retained; where verified, under half of the shortfall comes from an unresolved V gene, and the cause of the rest is unknown. The sample table holds 200,000 to 300,000 clones, of which about 86% were seen once. The ten largest clones add up to approximately 9.4% of the sample. Sequenced sample: peripheral blood. These receptors came from an elderly woman with acute or convalescent COVID-19.

DNA of the CDR3: TGCGCCAGCAGCCAAGATCCGGGACAGGGGGCTGGTGAGCAGTTCTTC. Protein sequence: CASSQDPGQGAGEQFF. The chain links TRBV4-1 to TRBJ2-1; 12 bases fit TRBD1. Germline V lookup: CDR1 MGHRA, CDR2 YSYEKL. The CDR3 sequence is 16 residues long. Unmatched junction bases numbered 6, after V lost 0 bases and J lost 9 bases.

This clone was detected only a few times. J is TRBJ1-2 and V is TRBV6-5; D unclear. The CDR3 runs 13 residues. V gave up 6 bases and J gave up 0 bases, with 8 bases separating them. The germline gives CDR1 MNHEY, CDR2 SVGAGI. The CDR3: CASSDNSNYGYTF. In nucleotides, the CDR3 is TGTGCCAGCAGCGACAACTCTAACTATGGCTACACCTTC.

The chain links TRBV28 to TRBJ2-1; 8 bases are a match to TRBD2. The CDR3 extends over 14 amino acids. J was trimmed by 6 bases and V by 4 bases; bases with no gene match: 5. In germline, CDR1 is MDHEN, CDR2 SYDVKM. CDR3 protein: CASSSQAGGNEQFF. CDR3 nucleotides: TGTGCCAGCAGTTCCCAGGCGGGGGGCAATGAGCAGTTCTTC. Full variable domain (remainder filled in from reference TRBV28 and TRBJ2-1): DVKVTQSSRYLVKRTGEKVFLECVQDMDHENMFWYRQDPGLGLRLIYFSYDVKMKEKGDIPEGYSVSREKKERFSLILESASTNQTSMYLCASSSQAGGNEQFFGPGTRLTVL.

The J gene is TRBJ2-1, the V gene TRBV5-4, with 8 bases identical to TRBD1. V lost 6 bases to trimming and J lost 9 bases; unmatched junction nucleotides: 14. Looked up from germline, CDR1 is SGHNT and CDR2 is YYREEE (reference sequence). The CDR3 runs 15 residues. The CDR3 region has the DNA TGTGCCAGCACCCCCCCGGGACAGGTATTTGGTGAGCAGTTCTTC. Its translation is CASTPPGQVFGEQFF.

The chain carries TRBV6-4 and TRBJ1-2; 11 bases agree with TRBD1. The germline CDR1 and CDR2 sequences are MRHNA and SNTAGT. After removal of 4 bases from V and 8 bases from J, the junction contained 12 bases not matched to a gene. The CDR3 has 16 amino acids. The CDR3 nucleotides read TGTGCCAGCAGTGCTTCAAGGACAGGGGGCCAGCGCGGCTACACCTTC. Translating gives CASSASRTGGQRGYTF.

This clone was recorded a few times. The genes are TRBV3-1 (or the pseudogene TRBV3-2) and TRBJ2-2; tentatively, D is TRBD2 (7 bases). The V and J ends lost 3 bases and 3 bases respectively, with 20 bases between them. The CDR3 covers 18 residues. CDR1 is LGHDT, CDR2 YNNKEL, per germline (reference sequence). The CDR3 DNA is TGTGCCAGCAGCCACTTCGCCCGAGGGGGGGCGGACACCGGGGAGCTGTTTTTT. Translated: CASSHFARGGADTGELFF.